This is a list of T cell receptor beta chains from one sample in a study of beta chain features in type 1 diabetes. Produced via immunoSEQ multiplex PCR; TCRdb's table is partial and in-frame only. This table holds under 250,000 clones, roughly an eighth found once. The specimen sequenced was naive CD4+ T cells from blood. These receptors all come from a woman aged 40 to 50 in good health. The CDR3 runs from the conserved cysteine through the conserved F or W. A D gene is named only where the DNA matches it firmly. Part of the rows lack a size; the others show once, few, many or a class for expanded clones.

abundance	v_gene	j_gene	d_gene	len	CDR3nt	CDR3aa
-	TRBV25-1	TRBJ1-2	TRBD1	14	TGTGCCAGCAACACGGACAGGGCTGGCTATGGCTACACCTTC	CASNTDRAGYGYTF
-	TRBV15	TRBJ2-1	-	13	TGTGCCACCAGCAGAGCCCGGTACAATGAGCAGTTCTTC	CATSRARYNEQFF
few	TRBV20-1	TRBJ2-5	-	11	TGCAGTGCTAAGGGAGGAGAGACCCAGTACTTC	CSAKGGETQYF
-	TRBV7-9	TRBJ1-3	-	15	TGTGCCAGCGCTATATCCGCCTTCTCTGGAAACACCATATATTTT	CASAISAFSGNTIYF
few	TRBV6-5	TRBJ1-4	-	15	TGTGCCAGCAGTGCCGAGGGTTTCCATAATGAAAAACTGTTTTTT	CASSAEGFHNEKLFF
few	TRBV2	TRBJ2-5	-	16	TGTGCCACCATGCGGGGCGGTTCCGGACTTAGGGAGACCCAGTACTTC	CATMRGGSGLRETQYF
-	TRBV15	TRBJ1-5	-	16	TGTGCCACCAGCACCCCGGAGGGCCGCGTGATTCAGCCCCAGCATTTT	CATSTPEGRVIQPQHF
few	TRBV19	TRBJ1-1	-	15	TGTGCCAGTAGTATAGGAGGTCAGCTGTACACTGAAGCTTTCTTT	CASSIGGQLYTEAFF
-	TRBV4-3	TRBJ2-3	TRBD2	15	TGCGCCAGCAGCCTTAGCGGGGTTAGCACAGATACGCAGTATTTT	CASSLSGVSTDTQYF
few	TRBV6-1	TRBJ1-3	TRBD1	16	TGTGCCAGCGGTGATCCGGGACAGGGGGCTTCGAACACCATATATTTT	CASGDPGQGASNTIYF
-	TRBV5-1	TRBJ2-3	-	15	TGCGCCAGCAGTCCTAGGATGGTTCGCACAGATACGCAGTATTTT	CASSPRMVRTDTQYF
few	TRBV2	TRBJ1-1	-	12	TGTGCCAGCAGTGAGGCTCGAAAACAAGCTTTCTTT	CASSEARKQAFF
few	TRBV18	TRBJ1-1	-	16	TGTGCCAGCTCACCACTTATCGTAGTGGTGGACACTGAAGCTTTCTTT	CASSPLIVVVDTEAFF
many	TRBV29-1	TRBJ2-1	TRBD1	14	TGCAGCGTTGACCGGGACAGGGAAGACAATGAGCAGTTCTTC	CSVDRDREDNEQFF
few	TRBV28	TRBJ1-2	-	12	TGTGCCAGCAGTCCGAGGGCGCTTGGCTACACCTTC	CASSPRALGYTF
-	TRBV28	TRBJ2-5	TRBD2	14	TGTGCCAGTCGTCCCCCGCGGGGGGGAGAGACCCAGTACTTC	CASRPPRGGETQYF
few	TRBV27	TRBJ1-6	-	16	TGTGCCAGCAGTTGGGGCCCGAATCTAAGGAATTCACCCCTCCACTTT	CASSWGPNLRNSPLHF
-	TRBV9	TRBJ2-5	TRBD2	16	TGTGCCAGCAGCGTAGCGAGCGGGGGGGCCAGGGAGACCCAGTACTTC	CASSVASGGARETQYF